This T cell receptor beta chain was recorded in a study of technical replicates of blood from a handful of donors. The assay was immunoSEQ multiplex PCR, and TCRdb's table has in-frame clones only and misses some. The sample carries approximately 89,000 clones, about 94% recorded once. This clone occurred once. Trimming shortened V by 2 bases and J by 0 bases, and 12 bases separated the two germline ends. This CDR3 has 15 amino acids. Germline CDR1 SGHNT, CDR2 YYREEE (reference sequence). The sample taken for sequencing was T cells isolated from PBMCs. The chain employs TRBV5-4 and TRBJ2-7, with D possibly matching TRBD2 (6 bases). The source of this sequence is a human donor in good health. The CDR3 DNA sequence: TGTGCCAGCAGCTTACCGGGACTTAGCTCCTACGAGCAGTACTTC. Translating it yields CASSLPGLSSYEQYF.